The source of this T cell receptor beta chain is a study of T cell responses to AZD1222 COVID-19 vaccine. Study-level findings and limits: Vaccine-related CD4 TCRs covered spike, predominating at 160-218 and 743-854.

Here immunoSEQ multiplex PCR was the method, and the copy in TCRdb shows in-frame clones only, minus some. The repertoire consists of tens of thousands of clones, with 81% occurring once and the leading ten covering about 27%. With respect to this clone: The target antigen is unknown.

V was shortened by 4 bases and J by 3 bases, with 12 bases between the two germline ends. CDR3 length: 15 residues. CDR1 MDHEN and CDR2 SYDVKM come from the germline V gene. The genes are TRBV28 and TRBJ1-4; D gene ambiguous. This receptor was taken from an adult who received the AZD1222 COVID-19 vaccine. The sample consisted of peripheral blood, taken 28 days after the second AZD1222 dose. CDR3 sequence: CASSSRRTPNEKLFF. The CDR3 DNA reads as TGTGCCAGCAGTTCAAGACGGACTCCTAATGAAAAACTGTTTTTT. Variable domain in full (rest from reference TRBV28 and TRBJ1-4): DVKVTQSSRYLVKRTGEKVFLECVQDMDHENMFWYRQDPGLGLRLIYFSYDVKMKEKGDIPEGYSVSREKKERFSLILESASTNQTSMYLCASSSRRTPNEKLFFGSGTQLSVL.